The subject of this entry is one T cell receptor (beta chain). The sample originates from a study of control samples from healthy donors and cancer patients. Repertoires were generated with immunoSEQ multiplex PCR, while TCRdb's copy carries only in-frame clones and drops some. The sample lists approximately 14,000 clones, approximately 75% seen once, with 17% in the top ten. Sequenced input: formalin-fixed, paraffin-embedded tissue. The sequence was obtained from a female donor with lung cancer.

DNA of the CDR3: TGTGCCAGCAGTGAGAGACAGGGTTTTTGGGAGCAGTACTTC. It translates to CASSERQGFWEQYF. The chain joins TRBV27 to TRBJ2-7, with 7 bases identical to TRBD1. This CDR3 is 14 amino acids long. With V trimmed by 5 bases and J by 7 bases, 11 bases remained unmatched. Germline V gene sequence: CDR1 MNHEY, CDR2 SMNVEV (reference sequence).